The next 26 T cell receptor beta chains were all read from a single sample in a study of metastatic and nonmetastatic thyroid tumors. TCRdb reassembled clones from the PCR reads with MiXCR. This table has 37,000 or so clones, about a sixth appearing once. No patient received treatment before thyroid surgery. What was sequenced was blood. The origin of the receptors is a male donor with papillary thyroid cancer or a benign thyroid nodule (not recorded which). Some clones in this sample may be carry-over from other donors' samples.

Worth noting for this clone: A much larger clone lies a single base off, so this may be a read error. The chain is built from TRBV4-1 and TRBJ2-2; 10 positions match TRBD2. There are 17 residues in the CDR3. Germline assignment: CDR1 MGHRA and CDR2 YSYEKL. As DNA, the CDR3 is TGCGCCAGCAGCCGTGAAGCGGGAGGGATGATGACCGGGGAGCTGCTTTTT. It is translated as CASSREAGGMMTGELLF.

Regarding this clone: With a much larger clone just one base away, this may be a read error. The V and J genes are TRBV19 and TRBJ2-6; D gene ambiguous. Trimming stripped 8 bases from V and 0 bases from J, with 14 bases between. Germline V CDR1 and CDR2: LNHDA, SQIVND (reference sequence). The CDR3 is 16 amino acids. The DNA of the CDR3 is TGTGCCAGTTGGGGTCACGCTGCCTCTGGGGCCAACGTCCTGACTTTC. Amino acid sequence: CASWGHAASGANVLTF.

In this sample, this clone turned up a few times. A much larger clone lies a single base off, so this may be a read error. The rearrangement links TRBV3-1 to TRBJ1-1; D remains unclear. CDR1 is LGHDT and CDR2 is YNNKEL in the germline V gene (reference sequence). Trimming shortened V by 3 bases and J by 7 bases, and 9 bases separated the two germline ends. This CDR3 is built from 12 residues. CDR3 DNA sequence: TGTGCCAGCAGCCATGGCCGTAGTGAAGCTTTCTTT. Its translation: CASSHGRSEAFF.

This clone was picked up many times. The chain employs TRBV5-1 and TRBJ2-2, with D unresolved. CDR1 SGHRS and CDR2 YFSETQ come from the germline V gene. The V and J ends lost 0 bases and 1 base respectively, with 7 bases between them. The CDR3 runs 15 residues. CDR3 DNA: TGCGCCAGCAGCTTGGGGTCCGGGAACACCGGGGAGCTGTTTTTT. Amino acids: CASSLGSGNTGELFF.

The V gene is TRBV5-1, the J gene TRBJ2-1; D perhaps matches TRBD2 (6 bases). V was pared by 4 bases and J by 4 bases, with 21 bases between. The CDR3 length is 17 residues. The V gene's germline CDR1 is SGHRS and CDR2 YFSETQ. CDR3 protein: CASSLTNSGIGYNEQFF. As DNA, the CDR3 is TGCGCCAGCAGCCTAACAAATAGCGGAATCGGGTACAATGAGCAGTTCTTC.

Ten or more counts support this clone. The V and J genes are TRBV19 and TRBJ1-1, with D possibly matching TRBD1 (6 bases). Trimming shortened V by 2 bases and J by 11 bases, and 12 bases separated the two germline ends. Germline values: CDR1 LNHDA, CDR2 SQIVND (reference sequence). The CDR3 loop spans 12 amino acids. Here the CDR3 DNA reads TGTGCCAGTAGTATAAGCAGGGGCGGGGCTTTCTTT. It yields the protein CASSISRGGAFF.

This clone was seen repeatedly, ten times or more. The gene calls are TRBV27 and TRBJ2-4; weak D call: TRBD2 (5 bases). Germline CDR1 MNHEY, CDR2 SMNVEV (reference sequence). Trimming removed 0 bases from V and 0 bases from J, with 15 bases in between. The CDR3 has 18 residues. The CDR3 reads CASSLSVSLAEAKNIQYF. The CDR3 DNA follows: TGTGCCAGCAGTTTATCAGTGTCGCTAGCCGAAGCCAAAAACATTCAGTACTTC.

This clone is judged medium-sized. This chain connects TRBV11-1 to TRBJ2-2; TRBD1 matches 10 bases. The CDR3 totals 16 residues. The V segment lost 5 bases and the J segment 6 bases; nucleotides outside the gene matches: 9. Looked up from germline, CDR1 is SGHAT and CDR2 is FQDESV (reference sequence). The CDR3 DNA reads TGTGCCAGCAGCACCACCCTGACAGGGGGCGCCGGGGAGCTGTTTTTT. The encoded protein is CASSTTLTGGAGELFF.

Only one count was recorded for this clone. This rearrangement joins TRBV11-2 to TRBJ2-2, with 11 bases aligning to TRBD2. Looked up from germline, CDR1 is SGHAT and CDR2 is FQNNGV. Trimming took 5 bases from V and 5 from J; bases not matched to a gene: 4. CDR3 length: 15 residues. Written as DNA, the CDR3 is TGTGCCAGCAGCCTCAGACTAGCGGGGACCGGGGAGCTGTTTTTT. This translates into CASSLRLAGTGELFF.

This clone came up many times. This chain joins TRBV12-3 or TRBV12-4 and TRBJ2-1; no firm D call. V dropped 7 bases and J dropped 5 bases, with 21 bases sitting between them. The CDR3 has 16 residues. The CDR3 sequence is CASTAPWMLVDNEQFF. The CDR3 DNA follows: TGTGCCAGCACCGCCCCGTGGATGCTTGTAGACAATGAGCAGTTCTTC.

This clone was seen repeatedly, ten times or more. V gene TRBV2 combines with J gene TRBJ2-7, with 11 bases matching TRBD2. V gave up 7 bases and J gave up 4 bases; unmatched junction bases: 3. This CDR3 has 13 amino acids. Per germline, CDR1 SNHLY and CDR2 FYNNEI. CDR3 coding DNA: TGTGCCAGCAATCTAGCGGGAGGTTACGAGCAGTACTTC. Amino acids: CASNLAGGYEQYF.

In its sample, this clone was seen many times. The chain couples TRBV29-1 to TRBJ2-1; 7 bases map to TRBD2. V was pared by 3 bases and J by 6 bases, with 5 bases of the junction left unmatched. The CDR3 contains 13 residues. CDR1 and CDR2 from the germline V gene are SQVTM and ANQGSEA. The DNA of the CDR3 is TGCAGCGTTGACGGGAGGAGGTTCAATGAGCAGTTCTTC. Translating gives CSVDGRRFNEQFF.

With regard to this clone: An end of the junction does not agree with germline; a read error may underlie this. The chain carries TRBV2 and TRBJ1-4, with TRBD1 as a possible D gene (5 bases). Per germline, CDR1 SNHLY and CDR2 FYNNEI. The CDR3 is made up of 14 amino acids. The CDR3 reads CTSRARRGNEKLFF. CDR3 nucleotides: TGTACCAGCAGGGCGCGACGGGGAAATGAAAAACTGTTTTTT.

This clone was observed at least ten times. J is TRBJ1-2 and V is TRBV7-2; TRBD1 matches at 10 bases. CDR3 size: 15 residues. Germline loops: CDR1 SGHTA, CDR2 FQGNSA. Trimming took 5 bases from V and 1 from J; bases not matched to a gene: 4. CDR3 coding DNA: TGTGCCAGCAGCATCGACAGGGGGCTTAACTATGGCTACACCTTC. This translates into CASSIDRGLNYGYTF.

There are many counts of this clone. The chain couples TRBV2 to TRBJ2-3, with D possibly being TRBD2 (5 bases). The germline V and J ends were trimmed by 3 bases and 4 bases, with 8 bases remaining between them. The CDR3 runs 13 residues. Germline V gene lookup returns CDR1 SNHLY and CDR2 FYNNEI. The CDR3 spells CASSDGGPDTQYF. The CDR3 DNA reads TGTGCCAGCAGTGATGGCGGGCCAGATACGCAGTATTTT.

This clone was counted ten times or more. The chain uses TRBV11-3 and TRBJ1-2; TRBD1 might be the D (5 bases). CDR3 length equals 13 residues. CDR1 is SGHNT and CDR2 is YENEEA in the germline V gene. Trimming removed 5 bases at V and 1 base at J, with 8 bases between. The CDR3 DNA follows: TGTGCCAGCAGCCATCAGGGTAACTATGGCTACACCTTC. Protein product: CASSHQGNYGYTF.

This sequence joins TRBV4-2 and TRBJ2-7; 7 positions match TRBD1. In germline, CDR1 is LGHNA, CDR2 YNFKEQ. The V gene end was trimmed by 5 bases and the J gene end by 4 bases; junction bases not matched to a gene: 8. CDR3 size: 14 residues. CDR3 bases: TGTGCCAGCAGCTACGACAGGGACGGATACGAGCAGTACTTC. It yields the protein CASSYDRDGYEQYF.

Comment on this clone: A much larger clone differs by one base, so this may be a read error. The rearrangement joins TRBV4-2 to TRBJ2-7; 7 bases are a match to TRBD2. The CDR3 has 17 amino acids. J gave up 5 bases and V 1 base, and 14 bases lay outside the gene matches. Germline CDR1 reads LGHNA; CDR2 reads YNFKEQ. The CDR3 here is CASSQATRGTTGHEQYF. Written as DNA, the CDR3 is TGTGCCAGCAGCCAAGCCACTAGAGGGACTACCGGACACGAGCAGTACTTC.

This clone was counted only a few times. The CDR3 loop is CATPYASGVTDTQYF. The CDR3 bases are TGTGCCACCCCTTACGCTAGCGGGGTCACAGATACGCAGTATTTT. The chain couples TRBV2 to TRBJ2-3; 9 nucleotides line up with TRBD2. The CDR3 has 15 amino acids. V lost 10 bases and J lost 2; bases outside the gene matches: 10. Germline lookup yields CDR1 SNHLY and CDR2 FYNNEI.

Comment on this clone: This may stem from a read error, because a much larger clone lies one nucleotide away. The gene calls are TRBV27 and TRBJ2-7; 10 bases line up with TRBD1. This CDR3 has 13 residues. J gave up 7 bases and V 4 bases, and 4 bases lay outside the gene matches. Germline loops: CDR1 MNHEY, CDR2 SMNVEV (reference sequence). CDR3 region: CASSWDRGREQYF. CDR3 coding DNA: TGTGCCAGCAGTTGGGACAGGGGTAGAGAGCAGTACTTC.

This clone was counted many times. The chain employs TRBV27 and TRBJ1-2; D might be TRBD1 (6 bases). CDR1 is MNHEY, CDR2 SMNVEV, per germline (reference sequence). V dropped 5 bases and J dropped 0 bases, with 10 bases sitting between them. The CDR3 totals 14 residues. The CDR3: CASSPRGTNYGYTF. CDR3 bases: TGTGCCAGCAGTCCTAGGGGGACTAACTATGGCTACACCTTC.

Ten or more counts support this clone. The CDR3 DNA reads as TGTGCCAGCAGCCAAAGCTCAGCGGAGACCCAGTACTTC. Amino acid sequence: CASSQSSAETQYF. The V and J genes are TRBV7-3 and TRBJ2-5; D ambiguous. V was pared by 5 bases and J by 5 bases, with 12 bases between. This CDR3 spans 13 amino acids. The V gene's germline CDR1 is SGHTA and CDR2 FQGTGA.

Worth noting for this clone: A much larger clone is a single base away; this may be a read error. J is TRBJ2-7 and V is TRBV29-1; D unclear. The CDR3 extends over 12 amino acids. The V end was cut by 3 bases, the J end by 1 base, with 7 bases between. The germline CDR1 and CDR2 sequences are SQVTM and ANQGSEA. This CDR3 reads CSVDLVSYEQYF. The DNA for the CDR3 is TGCAGCGTTGATTTGGTGTCCTACGAGCAGTACTTC.

This clone was recorded many times. The chain uses TRBV7-8 and TRBJ2-1, with 11 bases fitting TRBD2. The CDR3 runs to 15 residues. Germline trimming cut 2 bases from V and 5 bases from J; bases unmatched to any gene: 2. The V gene's germline CDR1 is SGHVS and CDR2 FQNEAQ. DNA for the CDR3: TGTGCCAGCAGCTTACTGACTAGCGGGAACAATGAGCAGTTCTTC. This codes for CASSLLTSGNNEQFF.

Turning to this clone: Relative to the germline gene, one junction end is altered; a read error may explain this. The sample has other DNA sequences that encode this CDR3 too. The chain is built from TRBV4-1 and TRBJ1-1, with 8 bases lining up with TRBD1. The length of the CDR3 is 15 residues. The germline V gene encodes CDR1 MGHRA and CDR2 YSYEKL. The CDR3 DNA reads as TGCGCCAGCAGCCAAGGGACAGGGCTCAACACTGAAGCCTTCTTT. Its protein product is CASSQGTGLNTEAFF.

Ten or more counts support this clone. The rearrangement links TRBV13 to TRBJ2-2; D gene unclear. This CDR3 region has 15 residues. V was trimmed by 0 bases and J by 6 bases, leaving 11 bases between them. Germline V CDR1 and CDR2: PRHDT, FYEKMQ (reference sequence). CDR3 in DNA: TGTGCCAGCAGCTTAGGTTTAGGCGTAGCCGGGGAGCTGTTTTTT. As protein: CASSLGLGVAGELFF.